This note documents a single T cell receptor (beta chain) sequence. This specimen comes from a study of blood T cell repertoires in COVID-19. Study in general: The origin of the acute and convalescent COVID-19 samples was the United States, Italy and Spain. In each case, the material was cDNA or gDNA derived from T cells, B-cell-depleted T cells, or PBMCs.

As processed by the authors: The assay estimated nucleated cells by amplifying reference gene primers. Libraries were prepared by immunoSEQ multiplex PCR; TCRdb keeps only in-frame clonotypes and omits some of them. From that table come the V and J calls and clone size; the DNA was used to work out D and trimming. Of roughly 400,000 clones in the sample, just over 90% were seen once. The specimen sequenced was PBMCs or T cells enriched from blood (not recorded which). The receptor comes from a middle-aged woman who had been exposed to COVID-19.

The CDR3 sequence: CASSLPGAGSEKLFF. The CDR3 DNA sequence: TGTGCCAGCAGTTTGCCAGGGGCCGGCAGTGAAAAACTGTTTTTT. The chain uses TRBV6-6 and TRBJ1-4; TRBD1 might be the D (6 bases). The CDR3 sequence is 15 residues long. Germline CDR1 reads MNHNY; CDR2 reads SVGAGI (reference sequence). V lost 4 bases to trimming and J lost 7 bases, with 16 bases between them.